This TCR beta chain was captured in a study of human T cells and chemical hapten exposure. Across the study: Diphenylcyclopropenone, dosed weekly to the scalp, was given to patients throughout the roughly 24-week study. Study-level points and caveats: Sensitizing with DPC caused no change in TCRs above 1 in 1000 frequency.

This sample's time point: patch test 1, 2 weeks after DPC sensitization. Described treatment: therapeutic diphenylcyclopropenone sensitization with weekly scalp DPC. Concerning this clonotype: Its cognate antigen is unknown.

The library tagged individual cDNA molecules with unique molecular identifiers. Using its own MiXCR run on the RACE reads, TCRdb lists one record per CDR3 protein. Counted here are 74,000 or so distinct CDR3 sequences, 10% occurring once; the ten biggest clones make up around 1.5%. Germline V gene lookup returns CDR1 MDHEN and CDR2 SYDVKM. Trimming took off 6 bases at V and 6 bases at J, with 8 bases between the two ends. The CDR3 consists of 12 residues. Sequencing used whole blood, obtained in connection with sensitization to the hapten diphenylcyclopropenone (DPC). This TCR was recovered from a woman aged 50 to 60 with alopecia areata. Some clones in this sample may be carry-over from other donors' samples. V is TRBV28 and J is TRBJ2-2; D gene uncertain. The CDR3 bases are TGTGCCAGCAGGTCTCTCCCCGGGGAGCTGTTTTTT. Encoded protein: CASRSLPGELFF.